This T cell receptor (beta chain) was documented in a study of post-analysis software for immune sequencing data. The TCR beta cDNA libraries carried unique molecular identifiers. In TCRdb, the PCR reads were re-called with MiXCR into one record per CDR3 protein. The table includes about 460,000 distinct CDR3 sequences, 45% detected once. The table lists this clonotype with a few counts. Its specificity is not known. Study outcomes and limitations: By F measure, samples from a shared preparation batch strongly co-clustered. A significant reduction in normalized Chao1 diversity was observed in multiple sclerosis patients versus controls. Five or six TRBV segments, TRBV5-6, TRBV5-1 and TRBV20-1 among them, were found more frequent in patients than controls.

From germline, CDR1 is SEHNR and CDR2 FQNEAQ (reference sequence). CDR3 size: 13 residues. V was cut by 5 bases and J by 6 bases, with 13 bases left in between. This clonotype originated in a girl aged 5-17 years with multiple sclerosis. The specimen sequenced was blood. The V and J genes are TRBV7-9 and TRBJ1-2; D uncertain. As DNA, the CDR3 is TGTGCCAGCAGCCCAAAGCTGTACGATGGCTACACCTTC. Translating it yields CASSPKLYDGYTF.